Detailed here is one T cell receptor (beta chain). The antigen remains undetermined. The record originates from a study of T-cell reconstitution after alpha-beta-depleted transplantation in children. During its preparation, the TCRbeta library received unique molecular identifiers. TCRdb redid the calling of the PCR reads with MiXCR, one entry per CDR3 protein. The sample has 400,000 to 550,000 distinct CDR3 sequences; roughly a tenth are singletons. Regarding the study as a whole: Several hundred expanded graft clones reportedly gave rise to the alpha-beta T cells present about two months after transplant. Several patients had high TCRbeta diversity at day 60; it came from surviving recipient T cells and thymic progenitors. T-cell counts and diversity at one year post-transplant came mainly from newly produced T cells.

V lost 3 bases and J lost 8, with 13 bases in between. Per the germline V gene, CDR1 is LNHDA and CDR2 is SQIVND (reference sequence). The CDR3 extends over 13 amino acids. The sequence was obtained from a child aged 2 to 10 with inherited bone marrow failure, due to receive a stem cell transplant. Sequencing used PBMCs, obtained before TCRalphabeta/CD19-depleted stem cell transplant. The chain has TRBV19 and TRBJ1-2; possibly TRBD1 for D (5 bases). CDR3 in amino acids: CASSIQTVRGYTF. The DNA for the CDR3 is TGTGCCAGTAGTATCCAGACAGTGCGGGGCTACACCTTC.